This TCR beta chain emerged from a study of human T cells and chemical hapten exposure. Study details: Across the whole study, which lasted roughly 24 weeks, patients were given diphenylcyclopropenone on the scalp once a week.

This CDR3 has 12 amino acids. Trimming pared 6 bases from V and 9 bases from J, leaving 12 bases between. The germline gives CDR1 MNHEY, CDR2 SVGAGI. MiXCR was run by TCRdb on the RACE reads, yielding one entry per CDR3 protein. The table includes around 340,000 distinct CDR3 sequences, approximately 6.3% detected once. Specified time point: patch test 1, 2 weeks after DPC sensitization. Treatment: therapeutic diphenylcyclopropenone sensitization with weekly scalp DPC. The rearrangement uses TRBV6-5 and TRBJ2-1, with a tentative D call TRBD2 (5 bases). The sequence came from a young woman with alopecia areata. Some clones in this sample may be carry-over from other donors' samples. The specimen was whole blood, collected in connection with sensitization to the hapten diphenylcyclopropenone (DPC). CDR3 residues: CASSRRGIEQFF. The CDR3 nucleotides read TGTGCCAGCAGCCGTCGGGGTATTGAGCAGTTCTTC.